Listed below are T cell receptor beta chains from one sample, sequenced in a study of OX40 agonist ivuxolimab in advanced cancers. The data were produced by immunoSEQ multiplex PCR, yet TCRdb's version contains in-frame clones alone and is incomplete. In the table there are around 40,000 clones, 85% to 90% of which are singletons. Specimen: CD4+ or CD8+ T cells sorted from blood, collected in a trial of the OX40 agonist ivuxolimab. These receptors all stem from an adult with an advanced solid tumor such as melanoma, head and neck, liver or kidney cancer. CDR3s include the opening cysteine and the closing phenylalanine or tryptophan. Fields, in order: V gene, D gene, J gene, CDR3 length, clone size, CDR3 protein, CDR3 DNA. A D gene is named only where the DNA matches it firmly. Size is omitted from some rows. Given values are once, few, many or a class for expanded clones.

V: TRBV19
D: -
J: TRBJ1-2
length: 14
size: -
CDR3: CASSIYLGAYGYTF
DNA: TGTGCCAGTAGTATCTATCTGGGCGCGTATGGCTACACCTTC

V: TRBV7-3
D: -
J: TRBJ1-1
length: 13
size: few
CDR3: CASSSHLSTEAFF
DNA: TGTGCCAGCAGCTCGCACCTGAGCACTGAAGCTTTCTTT

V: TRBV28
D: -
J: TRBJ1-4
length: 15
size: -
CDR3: CASSPPDRANEKLFF
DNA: TGTGCCAGCAGTCCCCCGGACAGAGCTAATGAAAAACTGTTTTTT

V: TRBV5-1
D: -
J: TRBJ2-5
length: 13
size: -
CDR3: CASSLTVQETQYF
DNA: TGCGCCAGCAGCTTGACAGTCCAAGAGACCCAGTACTTC

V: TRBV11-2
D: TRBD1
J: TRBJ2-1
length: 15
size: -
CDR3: CASSLDRGDYNEQFF
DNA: TGTGCCAGCAGCCTAGACAGGGGAGATTACAATGAGCAGTTCTTC

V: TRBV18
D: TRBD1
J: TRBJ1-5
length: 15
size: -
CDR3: CASSPETGLKQPQHF
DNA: TGTGCCAGCTCACCAGAGACAGGGCTTAAACAGCCCCAGCATTTT

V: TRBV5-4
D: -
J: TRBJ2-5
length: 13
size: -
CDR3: CASSQEGVETQYF
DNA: TGTGCCAGCAGTCAGGAGGGGGTCGAGACCCAGTACTTC

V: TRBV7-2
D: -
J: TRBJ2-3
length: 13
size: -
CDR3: CASSLGSTDTQYF
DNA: TGTGCCAGCAGCTTAGGGAGCACAGATACGCAGTATTTT

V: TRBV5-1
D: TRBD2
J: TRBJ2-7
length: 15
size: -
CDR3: CASTQMPGTTYEQYF
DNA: TGCGCCAGCACCCAAATGCCCGGGACTACCTACGAGCAGTACTTC

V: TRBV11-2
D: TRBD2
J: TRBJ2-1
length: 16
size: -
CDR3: CASSLGASGGKREQFF
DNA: TGTGCCAGCAGCCTAGGGGCTAGCGGGGGGAAGAGGGAGCAGTTCTTC

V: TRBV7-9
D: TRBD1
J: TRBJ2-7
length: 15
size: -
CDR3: CASSHLRDSQTKQYF
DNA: TGTGCCAGCAGCCACCTGAGGGACAGCCAGACGAAGCAGTACTTC